The 19 T cell receptor beta chains below were found in one sample sequenced in a study of graft-versus-host responses after intestinal transplantation. Measured with immunoSEQ multiplex PCR; TCRdb has only the in-frame clones, and not every one. The repertoire holds some 90,000 clones, with around 80% as singletons. The antigens these receptors bind are not known. This sample comprised unstimulated CD4+ T cells sorted from spleen or lymph node cells, obtained before intestinal transplant. The origin of the receptors is a human donor who received an intestinal transplant.

This rearrangement joins TRBV5-1 to TRBJ1-3; the D gene is possibly TRBD1 (6 bases). V lost 3 bases, J lost 3 bases, and 10 bases lay in between. CDR3 length: 14 amino acids. The germline V gene encodes CDR1 SGHRS and CDR2 YFSETQ. The CDR3 DNA is TGCGCCAGCAGCTCCCCGGACAGTGGAAACACCATATATTTT. Its translation is CASSSPDSGNTIYF.

This clone came up once. The rearrangement uses TRBV2 and TRBJ1-4, with TRBD1 matching over 10 bases. Per germline, CDR1 SNHLY and CDR2 FYNNEI. The V gene end was trimmed by 6 bases and the J gene end by 8 bases; junction bases not matched to a gene: 24. CDR3 length: 20 amino acids. CDR3 region: CASRPRTGTGAPPLSEKLFF. DNA for the CDR3: TGTGCCAGCAGGCCTCGAACGGGGACAGGGGCTCCCCCCCTGTCCGAAAAACTGTTTTTT.

This chain connects TRBV2 to TRBJ2-1; D gene uncertain. CDR1 SNHLY and CDR2 FYNNEI come from the germline V gene. This CDR3 region has 11 residues. V lost 6 bases, J lost 11 bases, and 11 bases lay in between. CDR3 residues: CASSVSLKQFF. The DNA of the CDR3 is TGTGCCAGCAGCGTTAGCCTTAAGCAGTTCTTC.

The chain employs TRBV28 and TRBJ2-7; no firm D call. The CDR3 has 14 amino acids. V lost 4 bases, J lost 2 bases, and 12 bases lay in between. Germline CDR1 reads MDHEN; CDR2 reads SYDVKM. In DNA, the CDR3 is TGTGCCAGCAGTTCCCAGTCGACTGCCTACGAGCAGTACTTC. This encodes CASSSQSTAYEQYF.

The chain employs TRBV6-1 and TRBJ2-7; 9 nucleotides match TRBD2. CDR1 MNHNS and CDR2 SASEGT come from the germline V gene. Trimming removed 7 bases from V and 0 bases from J; junction bases left unmatched: 7. The CDR3 is 15 amino acids. The CDR3 sequence is CASNLGLASSYEQYF. CDR3 coding DNA: TGTGCCAGCAATCTAGGACTAGCGTCCTCCTACGAGCAGTACTTC.

The V call is TRBV4-1, the J call TRBJ1-5; a weak D match, TRBD1 (6 bases). CDR1 is MGHRA and CDR2 is YSYEKL in the germline V gene. The length of the CDR3 is 15 residues. Trimming stripped 4 bases from V and 5 bases from J, with 15 bases between. As DNA, the CDR3 is TGCGCCAGCAGCCGATGGCAGGGGCCTGATCAGCCCCAGCATTTT. This sequence encodes CASSRWQGPDQPQHF.

The rearrangement joins TRBV28 to TRBJ1-4, with D perhaps matching TRBD1 (5 bases). The CDR3 runs 13 residues. Per germline, CDR1 MDHEN and CDR2 SYDVKM. Trimming took 7 bases from V and 7 from J, leaving 13 bases between them. This CDR3 is CASTTWGLEKLFF. The CDR3 bases are TGTGCCAGCACCACGTGGGGACTTGAAAAACTGTTTTTT.

The chain recombines TRBV7-9 with TRBJ2-1; a possible D gene is TRBD2 (5 bases). Between the trimmed V and J ends, which lost 5 bases and 2 bases, there was a span of 13 bases. The germline gives CDR1 SEHNR, CDR2 FQNEAQ (reference sequence). The CDR3 is 15 residues long. The CDR3, as DNA: TGTGCCAGCAGCGTTCGTGGGAGCCCCTACAATGAGCAGTTCTTC. Protein sequence: CASSVRGSPYNEQFF.

The chain recombines TRBV7-6 with TRBJ2-2; TRBD2 is a possible D gene (5 bases). Per germline, CDR1 SGHVS and CDR2 FNYEAQ. This CDR3 is built from 16 residues. The V end lost 5 bases, the J end lost 2 bases, and 15 bases lay between the germline ends. CDR3 nucleotide sequence: TGTGCCAGCAGCACCCGGGGTTTAATAAACACCGGGGAGCTGTTTTTT. Its translation: CASSTRGLINTGELFF.

The chain recombines TRBV7-9 with TRBJ1-2; tentative D call: TRBD1 (6 bases). This CDR3 region has 15 residues. The germline V and J ends were trimmed by 6 bases and 2 bases, with 16 bases remaining between them. Looked up from germline, CDR1 is SEHNR and CDR2 is FQNEAQ (reference sequence). CDR3 loop: CASRLTGSLNYGYTF. CDR3 DNA sequence: TGTGCCAGCAGACTCACAGGGAGTCTCAACTATGGCTACACCTTC.

This rearrangement joins TRBV6-5 to TRBJ2-1, with 11 bases lining up with TRBD2. V was pared by 6 bases and J by 6 bases, with 4 bases of the junction left unmatched. From germline, CDR1 is MNHEY and CDR2 SVGAGI. The CDR3 totals 14 residues. The CDR3 spells CASRYGLAGNEQFF. The DNA of the CDR3 is TGTGCCAGCAGGTACGGACTAGCGGGCAATGAGCAGTTCTTC.

This clone showed up just a few times. The genes are TRBV29-1 and TRBJ1-4; D call uncertain. V dropped 4 bases and J dropped 7 bases, with 13 bases sitting between them. This CDR3 has 13 amino acids. CDR1 is SQVTM, CDR2 ANQGSEA, per germline. CDR3 in amino acids: CSVGSPGSEKLFF. CDR3 DNA: TGCAGCGTTGGCTCCCCGGGGAGTGAAAAACTGTTTTTT.

J is TRBJ2-4 and V is TRBV2, with TRBD2 identical over 8 bases. Germline assignment: CDR1 SNHLY and CDR2 FYNNEI. This CDR3 has 12 amino acids. V was clipped by 6 bases and J by 5 bases; unmatched bases: 0. The CDR3 sequence: CASSGGENIQYF. CDR3 nucleotide sequence: TGTGCCAGCAGCGGGGGGGAAAACATTCAGTACTTC. The full variable domain, rest sourced from reference TRBV2 and TRBJ2-4, is EPEVTQTPSHQVTQMGQEVILRCVPISNHLYFYWYRQILGQKVEFLVSFYNNEISEKSEIFDDQFSVERPDGSNFTLKIRSTKLEDSAMYFCASSGGENIQYFGAGTRLSVL.

This clone was seen a handful of times. The gene calls are TRBV5-4 and TRBJ2-2; the match to TRBD1 covers 7 bases. Germline values: CDR1 SGHNT, CDR2 YYREEE (reference sequence). The CDR3 is 15 residues long. The V gene end was trimmed by 4 bases and the J gene end by 4 bases; junction bases not matched to a gene: 7. CDR3 coding DNA: TGTGCCAGCAGCAACGACAGGGTAGGCACCGGGGAGCTGTTTTTT. This encodes CASSNDRVGTGELFF.

This clone was picked up a small number of times. This chain links TRBV28 with TRBJ1-2; maybe TRBD1 (5 bases). The CDR3 extends over 13 amino acids. Germline CDR1 and CDR2: MDHEN and SYDVKM. V lost 2 bases to trimming and J lost 4 bases, with 8 bases between them. The CDR3 DNA reads as TGTGCCAGCAGTTTACCAGGGCTCTATGGCTACACCTTC. It codes for CASSLPGLYGYTF.

This chain's CDR3 is CASSPGLASEQYF. In DNA form, the CDR3 reads TGTGCCAGCAGCCCGGGACTAGCAAGCGAGCAGTACTTC. The chain joins TRBV28 to TRBJ2-7; 9 bases map to TRBD2. The CDR3 runs to 13 residues. V gave up 6 bases and J gave up 6 bases; unmatched junction bases: 6. Germline lookup yields CDR1 MDHEN and CDR2 SYDVKM.

V and J are TRBV4-2 and TRBJ2-1, with TRBD2 as a possible D gene (6 bases). The V gene lost 0 bases and the J gene lost 5 bases, with 11 bases spanning the gap. The CDR3 is 15 residues long. Germline V CDR1 and CDR2: LGHNA, YNFKEQ. In DNA form, the CDR3 reads TGTGCCAGCAGCCAAGATTGGGGGAGGAACAATGAGCAGTTCTTC. Amino acid sequence: CASSQDWGRNNEQFF.

The gene calls are TRBV5-1 and TRBJ2-2; possibly TRBD2 for D (5 bases). CDR1 and CDR2 from the germline V gene are SGHRS and YFSETQ. V was clipped by 4 bases and J by 5 bases, with 9 bases between them. This CDR3 is 13 amino acids long. The CDR3 is CASSQLGTGELFF. As DNA, the CDR3 is TGCGCCAGCAGCCAACTAGGGACCGGGGAGCTGTTTTTT.

The V call is TRBV20-1, the J call TRBJ1-1; perhaps TRBD1 as D (5 bases). Germline assignment: CDR1 DFQATT and CDR2 SNEGSKA (reference sequence). This CDR3 has 11 amino acids. V shed 6 bases and J shed 11 bases, with 16 bases lying between them. The CDR3 DNA follows: TGCAGTGCCCTGACGATTGGGGGGGCTTTCTTT. Translation gives CSALTIGGAFF.